The T cell receptor beta chain described here comes from a study of cytotoxic CD8 clonotypes in ibrutinib-treated CLL (dated by TCRdb to about 2021). Study-level background: The cohort included about 15 treatment-naive and ten to eleven relapsed/refractory patients; about 18 were IGHV unmutated. Responses were partial in some 24 patients and complete in 2; after median around 65 months follow-up, about 14 stayed in remission and roughly twelve progressed. Response samples were obtained after a median of 12 months of treatment, with a range of about 6 to 36 months. On average, each sample had about 250,000 productive templates and more than 75,000 productive rearrangements. Of the 90 or so participants in the trial, 26 had longitudinal samples available. Cryopreserved peripheral blood mononuclear cells were collected at three points: before therapy, at response, and at either sustained remission or disease progression. Study-wide conclusions, independent of this receptor: Public clonotypes were found to be uncommon and were observed to contract or remain stable during treatment; the increase in clonality was shown to reflect expansion of private clonotypes at ibrutinib response. An increase in clonality was observed at ibrutinib response, with clonality remaining stable during sustained remission and falling back toward baseline at progression. Baseline clonality exceeded that of age-matched healthy donors and correlated strongly with circulating CD8+ T-cell counts. Sustained-remission and progressing patients did not have matched sampling times, and lymph node repertoires were not examined.

This clone has a handful of counts. Its antigen remains unidentified. Nothing much larger sits one base from this clone, and base qualities are not available. Roughly 1.9 micrograms of genomic DNA were extracted from cryopreserved PBMCs for TCR beta library preparation. Longitudinal blood samples from CLL patients on ibrutinib monotherapy underwent high-throughput TCR beta sequencing. The patients took part in an open-label, single-center phase 2 trial of ibrutinib monotherapy. CDR1 and CDR2 (SGHRS, YFSETQ) derive from the germline V gene. The CDR3 spans 16 residues, from the cysteine through the phenylalanine. Just CDR3 DNA is preserved here, 48 bases in frame from base 1. V is clipped by 4 bases and J by 3 bases, and the sequence between their germline boundaries is 19 bases long. A MiSeq instrument was used for deep resolution sequencing, which targeted depths ranging from 1 in 1 million up to 1 in 200,000 T cells, with coverage averaging 10x for each clonotype. The immunoSEQ hsTCRB Kit was used to generate TCR beta libraries. In the source study's methods: The data were analyzed with ImmunoSEQ Analyzer and ImmunoSEQ Data Assistant, and V, D and J gene assignments followed IMGT definitions. Clonality, with values ranging from 0 to 1, was calculated as one minus the normalized Shannon entropy of productive rearrangement frequencies. Only overrepresented clonotypes making up at least 0.05% of the repertoire of each patient were included in the public clonotype analysis. Approximately 12 age-matched healthy donor repertoires from immuneACCESS were used as controls for clonality. TCRdb took over this immuneACCESS table, retaining in-frame rearrangements with V and J assigned. Such tables are incomplete; in checked studies, under half of the missing clones stem from an unresolved V gene, and the remainder is unexplained. The V and J calls and clone size come from that table; D and trimming were worked out from the DNA. This sample is represented by hundreds of thousands of clones; around four fifths of them were singletons. The top ten hold about 6.7% of the sample.

Rearrangement joined TRBV5-1 to TRBJ1-2; the D gene is perhaps TRBD1, from 6 matching bases. The origin of this receptor is a human donor with chronic lymphocytic leukemia. Sequences were derived from PBMCs, sampled before ibrutinib treatment. In nucleotides, the sequence is TGCGCCAGCAGCACAGGAGACAGGCCGGGCGACTATGGCTACACCTTC. Its amino acids are CASSTGDRPGDYGYTF.